A single sample gave rise to the 22 T cell receptor beta chains below, sequenced in a study of T-cell memory formation after mild COVID-19. TCRdb fed the 5' RACE reads into MiXCR, producing one record per CDR3 protein. The sample gives fewer than 700,000 distinct CDR3 sequences, about a fifth of which show up once; roughly 8.1% is in the top ten. Sequencing was done on a sample of PBMCs or a T cell subset sorted from them (not recorded which). The receptors here all came from an adult woman who had mild COVID-19 (a few samples of this study predate the infection). Cell type and time point are not known.

This chain links TRBV29-1 with TRBJ2-5; 12 bases line up with TRBD2. CDR3 length: 18 amino acids. Unmatched junction bases numbered 15, after V lost 3 bases and J lost 4 bases. The germline V gene encodes CDR1 SQVTM and CDR2 ANQGSEA. In DNA form, the CDR3 reads TGCAGCGTTGAGATCACTTGGACGAGACTAGCGGGAGTAGAGACCCAGTACTTC. It yields the protein CSVEITWTRLAGVETQYF. The full variable domain, its missing parts supplied by reference TRBV29-1 and TRBJ2-5, is SAVISQKPSRDICQRGTSLTIQCQVDSQVTMMFWYRQQPGQSLTLIATANQGSEATYESGFVIDKFPISRPNLTFSTLTVSNMSPEDSSIYLCSVEITWTRLAGVETQYFGPGTRLLVL.

The rearrangement joins TRBV18 to TRBJ2-7; TRBD1 aligns across 10 bases. CDR1 and CDR2 from the germline V gene are KGHSH and LQKENI. The length of the CDR3 is 17 residues. The J segment lost 3 bases and the V segment lost 6 bases, leaving 14 bases of the junction unmatched. As DNA, the CDR3 is TGTGCCAGCTCCCCGGACGCTAGGACAGGGGGTTTCTACGAGCAGTACTTC. Its protein product is CASSPDARTGGFYEQYF.

The rearrangement links TRBV9 to TRBJ2-5; no firm D call. The length of the CDR3 is 15 residues. The germline gives CDR1 SGDLS, CDR2 YYNGEE. Between the trimmed V and J ends, which lost 4 bases and 9 bases, there was a span of 22 bases. CDR3 protein: CASSTRSEAPGSQYF. The CDR3 nucleotides read TGTGCCAGCAGCACTCGGTCCGAGGCCCCTGGGTCCCAGTACTTC.

This clonotype has only a few counts. The chain couples TRBV19 to TRBJ2-7; D is undetermined. This CDR3 contains 14 residues. The germline V and J ends were trimmed by 1 base and 0 bases, with 7 bases remaining between them. Germline V gene lookup returns CDR1 LNHDA and CDR2 SQIVND (reference sequence). This chain's CDR3 is CASSIVESSYEQYF. DNA of the CDR3: TGTGCCAGTAGTATAGTCGAGAGCTCCTACGAGCAGTACTTC.

This clonotype was detected a few times. This chain joins TRBV20-1 and TRBJ1-4; D uncertain. This CDR3 spans 14 amino acids. Germline lookup yields CDR1 DFQATT and CDR2 SNEGSKA (reference sequence). V lost 1 base and J 3 bases, leaving 9 bases between the germline ends. As DNA, the CDR3 is TGCAGTGCTAGAGTTGGGCAGTCTAATGAAAAACTGTTTTTT. Protein sequence: CSARVGQSNEKLFF.

V gene TRBV12-3 or TRBV12-4 combines with J gene TRBJ2-3; the match to TRBD2 covers 10 bases. This CDR3 comprises 15 residues. The V gene end was trimmed by 7 bases and the J gene end by 4 bases; junction bases not matched to a gene: 8. The CDR3 DNA reads as TGTGCCAGCATCCATAGCGGGAGGCCCGCAGATACGCAGTATTTT. Translated: CASIHSGRPADTQYF.

This chain uses TRBV25-1 with TRBJ2-5; a weak D match, TRBD1 (5 bases). V was pared by 2 bases and J by 5 bases, with 15 bases between. The CDR3 contains 15 residues. Looked up from germline, CDR1 is MGHDK and CDR2 is SYGVNS. CDR3 nucleotides: TGTGCCAGCAGTGAAACAGGACACGCAGGGGAGACCCAGTACTTC. This encodes CASSETGHAGETQYF.

This clonotype has just a few counts. The chain recombines TRBV6-5 with TRBJ1-3; a weak D match, TRBD1 (5 bases). Germline V CDR1 and CDR2: MNHEY, SVGAGI. The CDR3 covers 14 residues. Trimming removed 0 bases at V and 2 bases at J, with 5 bases between. As DNA, the CDR3 is TGTGCCAGCAGTTACTCCAGGGCTGGAAACACCATATATTTT. It yields the protein CASSYSRAGNTIYF.

This clonotype was seen only a few times. V usage is TRBV7-9 and J usage is TRBJ2-7; D is perhaps TRBD1 (6 bases). Germline CDR1 is SEHNR and CDR2 is FQNEAQ (reference sequence). The CDR3 totals 13 residues. V shed 3 bases and J shed 3 bases, with 9 bases lying between them. CDR3 region: CASSFRGIYEQYF. CDR3 DNA: TGTGCCAGCAGCTTTAGGGGGATCTACGAGCAGTACTTC.

This clonotype was observed a few times. This rearrangement joins TRBV7-3 to TRBJ2-3, with TRBD1 identical over 9 bases. The J segment lost 2 bases and the V segment lost 7 bases, leaving 7 bases of the junction unmatched. The CDR3 is 15 residues long. Germline V gene sequence: CDR1 SGHTA, CDR2 FQGTGA. The CDR3 nucleotides are TGTGCCAGCACCCTGACAGGGGGTAACACAGATACGCAGTATTTT. This translates into CASTLTGGNTDTQYF.

The chain uses TRBV29-1 and TRBJ2-7, with D possibly being TRBD1 (6 bases). Germline V lookup: CDR1 SQVTM, CDR2 ANQGSEA. V gave up 4 bases and J gave up 2 bases, with 18 bases separating them. The CDR3 is 15 residues long. Here the CDR3 reads CSVVAGATDPYEQYF. The DNA for the CDR3 is TGCAGCGTTGTCGCAGGGGCCACGGACCCCTACGAGCAGTACTTC.

This clonotype was seen only a few times. This chain uses TRBV30 with TRBJ2-7; 10 bases agree with TRBD1. Germline CDR1 and CDR2: GTSNPN and SVGIG (reference sequence). The CDR3 is 14 residues long. V was pared by 7 bases and J by 5 bases, with 11 bases of the junction left unmatched. Here the CDR3 reads CASRGGTGVHEQYF. The CDR3 nucleotides read TGTGCCTCCAGGGGTGGGACAGGGGTCCACGAGCAGTACTTC.

This clonotype was counted between two and nine times. This rearrangement joins TRBV7-9 to TRBJ2-3, with 14 positions matching TRBD2. Germline V gene data show CDR1 as SEHNR and CDR2 as FQNEAQ (reference sequence). The CDR3 spans 18 residues. The junction had 6 bases not matched to a gene; V was cut back by 2 bases and J by 2 bases. The CDR3 DNA sequence: TGTGCCAGCAGCTTAAGTCCGGGACTAGCGGGGGTCACAGATACGCAGTATTTT. Its translation is CASSLSPGLAGVTDTQYF.

This clonotype is a singleton in its sample. The genes are TRBV3-1 and TRBJ1-5; 7 bases are a match to TRBD1. The V and J ends lost 1 base and 7 bases, in that order; junction bases with no gene match: 7. Germline CDR1 and CDR2: LGHDT and YNNKEL (reference sequence). The CDR3 runs 15 residues. CDR3 loop: CASSQGSQGIQPQHF. Written as DNA, the CDR3 is TGTGCCAGCAGCCAAGGGTCACAGGGGATACAGCCCCAGCATTTT.

This clonotype was found a few times. This chain uses TRBV5-6 with TRBJ2-2; 9 positions match TRBD2. After removal of 3 bases from V and 7 bases from J, the junction contained 10 bases not matched to a gene. CDR3 length: 16 residues. Per the germline V gene, CDR1 is SGHDT and CDR2 is YYEEEE. The CDR3 coding sequence is TGTGCCAGCAGCTCCCCTAGCGGGAAGTTAATCGGGGAGCTGTTTTTT. This codes for CASSSPSGKLIGELFF.

This clonotype was detected only a few times. The V call is TRBV20-1, the J call TRBJ2-7; TRBD2 matches at 9 bases. V was pared by 1 base and J by 3 bases, with 10 bases of the junction left unmatched. The CDR3 covers 16 residues. Per the germline V gene, CDR1 is DFQATT and CDR2 is SNEGSKA (reference sequence). The CDR3 reads CSARAPGTSFFYEQYF. The CDR3 coding sequence is TGCAGTGCTAGAGCCCCCGGGACTAGCTTTTTCTACGAGCAGTACTTC.

This clonotype was observed a handful of times. This chain uses TRBV5-6 with TRBJ2-7, with D unresolved. This CDR3 is built from 16 residues. V was pared by 4 bases and J by 1 base, with 18 bases between. Germline lookup yields CDR1 SGHDT and CDR2 YYEEEE. The CDR3 nucleotides read TGTGCCAGCAGCCCCTCCGGGTGGCAGGCATCCTACGAGCAGTACTTC. Translating it yields CASSPSGWQASYEQYF.

This clonotype was observed once. Here the CDR3 reads CASSPWDSRGAFF. The CDR3 region has the DNA TGTGCCAGCAGCCCCTGGGACTCCAGGGGGGCTTTCTTT. This chain joins TRBV14 and TRBJ1-1; 7 nucleotides align to TRBD1. Germline-derived CDR1 and CDR2 are SGHDN and FVKESK. This CDR3 comprises 13 residues. The J segment lost 11 bases and the V segment lost 4 bases, leaving 10 bases of the junction unmatched.

The J gene is TRBJ2-7, the V gene TRBV2, with D possibly being TRBD2 (5 bases). V lost 3 bases and J lost 1, with 22 bases in between. Germline V CDR1 and CDR2: SNHLY, FYNNEI. This CDR3 comprises 18 residues. The CDR3 reads CASSDTGLSPSPSYEQYF. The CDR3 DNA reads TGTGCCAGCAGTGACACTGGACTTAGCCCCTCTCCGTCCTACGAGCAGTACTTC.

This clonotype came up a few times. The chain employs TRBV12-3 or TRBV12-4 and TRBJ2-3, with D uncertain. This CDR3 comprises 14 residues. The ends were cut back, 7 bases at V and 0 bases at J, with 11 bases in the middle. This chain's CDR3 is CASNWGYSTDTQYF. The CDR3 coding sequence is TGTGCCAGCAATTGGGGATATAGCACAGATACGCAGTATTTT.

This chain joins TRBV9 and TRBJ1-1, with D maybe TRBD1 (6 bases). Germline CDR1 reads SGDLS; CDR2 reads YYNGEE. With 3 bases removed from V and 7 bases from J, the gap between germline ends came to 13 bases. CDR3 size: 13 residues. The CDR3 sequence is CASSESGVGEAFF. CDR3 nucleotide sequence: TGTGCCAGCAGCGAGTCAGGGGTAGGTGAAGCTTTCTTT.

CDR3 region: CSARGLGVFNEQFF. The CDR3 nucleotides are TGCAGTGCAAGGGGACTCGGTGTCTTTAATGAGCAGTTCTTC. J is TRBJ2-1 and V is TRBV20-1; D might be TRBD2 (6 bases). Germline CDR1 reads DFQATT; CDR2 reads SNEGSKA (reference sequence). Trimming removed 6 bases at V and 7 bases at J, with 19 bases between. This CDR3 is built from 14 residues.